The source of this T cell receptor beta chain is a study of blood T cell repertoires in COVID-19. V dropped 3 bases and J dropped 1 base, with 7 bases sitting between them. Per germline, CDR1 LGHDT and CDR2 YNNKEL (reference sequence). This CDR3 has 15 amino acids. Clones were read by immunoSEQ multiplex PCR, and TCRdb kept only the in-frame ones, dropping some. The repertoire includes 300,000 to 350,000 clones, roughly 90% of them detected once, and approximately 0.93% sits in the top ten. Sequencing was carried out using PBMCs or T cells enriched from blood (not recorded which). The receptor was derived from a woman under 40 who had recovered from COVID-19. J is TRBJ2-6 and V is TRBV3-1 (or the pseudogene TRBV3-2), with no clear D. The CDR3 DNA reads TGTGCCAGCAGCCAGCAACAGTCTGGGGCCAACGTCCTGACTTTC. Amino acid sequence: CASSQQQSGANVLTF.